This TCR beta chain was sequenced during a study of cytomegalovirus exposure and HLA in healthy donors. Study-level findings and limits: Reports state that TCR beta sequences accurately predicted most subjects' HLA-A and HLA-B alleles.

60 Vbeta and 13 Jbeta primers were used in PCR. TCRdb keeps only in-frame clones here, not all; method: immunoSEQ multiplex PCR. The sample gives around 100,000 clones, 79% of which show up once; roughly 3% is in the top ten. About this clone itself: What it binds is not known.

Germline V gives CDR1 KGHSH, CDR2 LQKENI. V dropped 3 bases and J dropped 5 bases, with 14 bases sitting between them. This CDR3 has 15 amino acids. The TCR comes from a woman between 18 and 29 years old in good health and CMV-seropositive. The chain is built from TRBV18 and TRBJ1-5, with D possibly being TRBD1 (6 bases). Sequencing used PBMCs. The CDR3 bases are TGTGCCAGCTCACCCGATACAGGGATCGATCAGCCCCAGCATTTT. Protein sequence: CASSPDTGIDQPQHF.